This T cell receptor (beta chain) was identified in a study of T cell responses to AZD1222 COVID-19 vaccine. Study details: Combined were second doses at about 4 or about 12 weeks.

This CDR3 is built from 13 residues. Libraries were prepared by immunoSEQ multiplex PCR; TCRdb keeps only in-frame clonotypes and omits some of them. The sample contains 100,000 to 150,000 clones, 75% to 95% of which appear only once. V usage is TRBV21-1 and J usage is TRBJ1-5; no DNA check was done on the table's D call, TRBD1. TRBV21-1 is recorded as a pseudogene. The sequence was collected from an adult in good health. The sample was peripheral blood, taken on day 0 of AZD1222 vaccination. CDR3 sequence reads: CASGQFEIQPQHF. CDR3 coding DNA: TGTGCCAGTGGACAGTTCGAAATCCAGCCCCAGCATTTT.